The rows below give T cell receptor beta chains drawn from one sample of a study of cytomegalovirus exposure and HLA in healthy donors. Data came from immunoSEQ multiplex PCR; TCRdb stores just in-frame clones and leaves some out. The sample includes around 130,000 clones, about 76% of them seen just once. Source material: PBMCs. The source is a man between 18 and 35 years old in good health and CMV-seronegative. Each CDR3 is given with its conserved first and last residue. A D gene is named only where the DNA matches it firmly. Clone size is shown for a subset of rows, as once, few, many or a class of expanded clone.

D gene	J gene	V gene	clone size	CDR3 protein	CDR3 DNA
NA	TRBJ2-5	TRBV4-3	NA	CASSQDSYTQYF	TGCGCCAGCAGCCAAGACTCCTACACCCAGTACTTC
NA	TRBJ1-2	TRBV19	NA	CASSIGYRDGYTF	TGTGCCAGTAGTATAGGGTACAGGGATGGCTACACCTTC
TRBD1	TRBJ2-2	TRBV7-2	NA	CASRSNVDRVVTGELFF	TGTGCCAGCAGATCCAACGTAGACAGGGTCGTCACCGGGGAGCTGTTTTTT
TRBD1	TRBJ2-2	TRBV27	once	CASSQNRGLNTGELFF	TGTGCCAGCAGTCAGAACAGGGGGCTGAACACCGGGGAGCTGTTTTTT
TRBD1	TRBJ1-1	TRBV4-3	few	CASSYRDRGTEAFF	TGCGCCAGCAGCTACCGGGACAGGGGAACTGAAGCTTTCTTT
NA	TRBJ1-4	TRBV6-5	NA	CASSYGGSVTNEKLFF	TGTGCCAGCAGTTACGGTGGGAGCGTCACTAATGAAAAACTGTTTTTT
TRBD1	TRBJ1-1	TRBV7-2	NA	CASSLGTGDTEAFF	TGTGCCAGCAGCCTTGGGACAGGGGACACTGAAGCTTTCTTT
NA	TRBJ1-1	TRBV7-9	NA	CASSIRRDTEAFF	TGTGCCAGCAGCATCCGCCGGGACACTGAAGCTTTCTTT
NA	TRBJ1-4	TRBV5-1	NA	CASSLGTVASEKLFF	TGCGCCAGCAGCTTGGGGACAGTCGCAAGTGAAAAACTGTTTTTT
TRBD1	TRBJ1-1	TRBV9	NA	CASSIPGQDAEAFF	TGTGCCAGCAGCATACCGGGACAGGATGCTGAAGCTTTCTTT
NA	TRBJ1-1	TRBV6-5	NA	CASLRGNTEAFF	TGTGCCAGCCTCAGGGGGAACACTGAAGCTTTCTTT
NA	TRBJ1-1	TRBV15	NA	CATSRVGGPLSEAFF	TGTGCCACCAGCAGAGTTGGGGGCCCTCTGTCTGAAGCTTTCTTT
NA	TRBJ1-1	TRBV9	NA	CASSLGYLLGGNTEAFF	TGTGCCAGCAGCTTAGGGTACCTCCTCGGAGGGAACACTGAAGCTTTCTTT
NA	TRBJ1-1	TRBV29-1	NA	CSVRGSFLDSKSDTEAFF	TGCAGCGTCCGTGGCTCGTTTCTAGACAGTAAGAGTGACACTGAAGCTTTCTTT
TRBD2	TRBJ2-2	TRBV18	few	CANPGLASGELFF	TGTGCCAATCCGGGACTAGCCTCCGGGGAGCTGTTTTTT
NA	TRBJ1-2	TRBV7-2	NA	CASSSSDGNYGYTF	TGTGCCAGCAGCTCCTCCGACGGGAACTATGGCTACACCTTC
TRBD1	TRBJ1-1	TRBV19	NA	CASSTTGGSEAFF	TGTGCCAGTAGTACCACAGGGGGCAGTGAAGCTTTCTTT
NA	TRBJ2-7	TRBV7-9	NA	CASSGGQYEQYF	TGTGCCAGCAGCGGAGGACAGTACGAGCAGTACTTC
NA	TRBJ1-5	TRBV6-1	NA	CASKSVSDQPQHF	TGTGCCAGCAAATCGGTTAGTGATCAGCCCCAGCATTTT
NA	TRBJ1-6	TRBV5-4	NA	CASSLDSLSYSPLHF	TGTGCCAGCAGCTTGGATTCCCTTAGCTATTCACCCCTCCACTTT
NA	TRBJ1-3	TRBV9	NA	CASSAGPGNTIYF	TGTGCCAGCAGCGCGGGTCCTGGAAACACCATATATTTT
NA	TRBJ1-1	TRBV19	NA	CAGKRRGNTEAFF	TGTGCCGGGAAACGGAGGGGGAACACTGAAGCTTTCTTT
TRBD2	TRBJ2-1	TRBV19	once	CASSILGGGSDEQFF	TGTGCCAGTAGTATCTTGGGCGGGGGGTCGGATGAGCAGTTCTTC
NA	TRBJ1-4	TRBV5-4	NA	CASSFSGLNEKLFF	TGTGCCAGCAGCTTCTCGGGTCTTAATGAAAAACTGTTTTTT
NA	TRBJ1-4	TRBV27	NA	CASSFGGLQGPTNEKLFF	TGTGCCAGCAGTTTTGGTGGTTTACAGGGCCCCACTAATGAAAAACTGTTTTTT
NA	TRBJ2-5	TRBV7-2	NA	CASRVPSQETQYF	TGTGCCAGCAGGGTCCCTAGCCAAGAGACCCAGTACTTC
TRBD1	TRBJ2-5	TRBV6-5	NA	CASSYSGTAETQYF	TGTGCCAGCAGTTACTCGGGGACAGCAGAGACCCAGTACTTC
NA	TRBJ2-6	TRBV11-2	NA	CASSSPKDGGRANVLTF	TGTGCCAGCAGCTCACCAAAAGACGGGGGTCGGGCCAACGTCCTGACTTTC
NA	TRBJ1-1	TRBV28	NA	CASIGQGGTEAFF	TGTGCCAGCATCGGGCAGGGAGGAACTGAAGCTTTCTTT
NA	TRBJ1-5	TRBV7-9	NA	CASSLGGGGGHQPQHF	TGTGCCAGCAGCTTAGGGGGCGGGGGGGGGCATCAGCCCCAGCATTTT
NA	TRBJ2-2	TRBV7-9	NA	CASSLSLTTGELFF	TGTGCCAGCAGCTTATCACTAACCACCGGGGAGCTGTTTTTT
NA	TRBJ1-2	TRBV5-5	NA	CASSPRDGADGYTF	TGTGCCAGCAGCCCAAGGGATGGGGCGGACGGCTACACCTTC
NA	TRBJ1-6	TRBV5-8	NA	CASSSAQQGIGKPLHF	TGTGCCAGCAGCTCGGCACAACAGGGTATCGGAAAACCCCTCCACTTT
TRBD1	TRBJ2-7	TRBV28	once	CASSLRDRGYEQYF	TGTGCCAGCAGTCTCCGGGACAGGGGCTACGAGCAGTACTTC
NA	TRBJ2-7	TRBV30	NA	CAWSGTAYEQYF	TGCGCCTGGAGCGGGACAGCGTACGAGCAGTACTTC